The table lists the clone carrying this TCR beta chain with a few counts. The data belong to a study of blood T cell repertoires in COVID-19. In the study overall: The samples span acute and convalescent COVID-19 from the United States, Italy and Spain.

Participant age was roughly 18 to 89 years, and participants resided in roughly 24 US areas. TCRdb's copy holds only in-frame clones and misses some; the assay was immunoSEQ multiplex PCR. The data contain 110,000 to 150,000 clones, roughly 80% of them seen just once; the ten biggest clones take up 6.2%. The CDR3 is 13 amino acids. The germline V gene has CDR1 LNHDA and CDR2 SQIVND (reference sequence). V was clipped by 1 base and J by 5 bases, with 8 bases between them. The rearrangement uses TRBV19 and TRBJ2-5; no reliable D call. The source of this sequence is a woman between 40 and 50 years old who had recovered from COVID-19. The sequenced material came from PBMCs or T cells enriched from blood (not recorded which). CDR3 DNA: TGTGCCAGTAGTATAGTCGGGTCGGAGACCCAGTACTTC. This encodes CASSIVGSETQYF.